Presented here are 12 T cell receptor beta chains from one specimen sequenced in a study of cytomegalovirus exposure and HLA in healthy donors (dated by TCRdb to between 2016 and 2019). The library came from the immunoSEQ multiplex PCR assay. Sourced from immuneACCESS, this table was stored by TCRdb with only in-frame sequences that have V and J called. A share of the clones is absent; for the studies checked, an unresolved V gene accounts for under half, and the remainder has no known explanation. Across this sample there are fewer than 400,000 clones, with over 75% seen only once. Together, the top ten hold around 0.96% of the sample. Sequenced: PBMCs. These receptors originate from a man aged 25-40 years in good health and CMV-seronegative.

This chain joins TRBV6-4 and TRBJ1-4, with 8 bases that match TRBD1. With 6 bases clipped from V and 7 bases from J, the junction kept 7 bases outside the gene matches. From germline, CDR1 is MRHNA and CDR2 SNTAGT. CDR3 length: 14 residues. The CDR3 nucleotides read TGTGCCAGCAGCGTACAGGGGGGGAGTGAAAAACTGTTTTTT. This sequence encodes CASSVQGGSEKLFF.

The rearrangement links TRBV6-5 to TRBJ1-2; D is unclear. V was cut by 7 bases and J by 3 bases, with 9 bases left in between. Germline lookup yields CDR1 MNHEY and CDR2 SVGAGI. The CDR3 has 12 residues. For the CDR3, the DNA is TGTGCCAGCACGGACTCCCACTATGGCTACACCTTC. It encodes CASTDSHYGYTF.

The genes are TRBV13 and TRBJ2-5; weak D call: TRBD1 (6 bases). This CDR3 contains 15 residues. Trimming removed 6 bases from V and 1 base from J, with 15 bases in between. Germline V gene data show CDR1 as PRHDT and CDR2 as FYEKMQ (reference sequence). This CDR3 reads CASSLLGGFQETQYF. The CDR3 nucleotides are TGTGCCAGCAGTCTCTTAGGGGGATTCCAAGAGACCCAGTACTTC.

CDR3 region: CSSTSLDTQYF. The CDR3 nucleotides read TGCAGTTCGACTAGTTTGGATACGCAGTATTTT. This sequence joins TRBV20-1 and TRBJ2-3, with D perhaps TRBD2 (6 bases). V was clipped by 8 bases and J by 6 bases, with 12 bases between them. Germline CDR1 and CDR2: DFQATT and SNEGSKA (reference sequence). CDR3 length equals 11 residues.

This clone was counted many times. The chain is built from TRBV6-4 and TRBJ2-2; D might be TRBD2 (7 bases). Per germline, CDR1 MRHNA and CDR2 SNTAGT. The CDR3 is made up of 16 amino acids. Trimming took 0 bases from V and 3 from J, leaving 11 bases between them. The CDR3 region is CASSDSGGGHTGELFF. In DNA form, the CDR3 reads TGTGCCAGCAGTGACTCAGGGGGGGGCCACACCGGGGAGCTGTTTTTT.

The rearrangement links TRBV11-2 to TRBJ2-1; 13 bases match TRBD2. With V trimmed by 5 bases and J by 5 bases, 6 bases remained unmatched. This CDR3 region has 16 residues. CDR1 and CDR2 (germline): SGHAT, FQNNGV. The CDR3 DNA reads as TGTGCCAGCAGCCGAACCGGGACTAGCGGGAACAATGAGCAGTTCTTC. This encodes CASSRTGTSGNNEQFF.

The rearrangement joins TRBV6-5 to TRBJ2-7; a possible D gene is TRBD2 (5 bases). The V end was cut by 0 bases, the J end by 3 bases, with 12 bases between. The CDR3 sequence is 15 residues long. Germline CDR1 and CDR2: MNHEY and SVGAGI. CDR3 region: CASSYSGDGNYEQYF. Written as DNA, the CDR3 is TGTGCCAGCAGTTACTCCGGGGATGGGAACTACGAGCAGTACTTC.

The rearrangement uses TRBV18 and TRBJ1-5; 9 bases are a match to TRBD1. The CDR3 is 14 amino acids. The junction had 2 bases not matched to a gene; V was cut back by 4 bases and J by 4 bases. Per the germline V gene, CDR1 is KGHSH and CDR2 is LQKENI. In nucleotides, the CDR3 is TGTGCCAGCTCACAGGGACAGGGTAATCAGCCCCAGCATTTT. Amino acid sequence: CASSQGQGNQPQHF.

This clone turned up a few times. The CDR3 here is CASSLGISNSPLHF. The CDR3 region has the DNA TGTGCCAGCAGCTTAGGCATCAGTAATTCACCCCTCCACTTT. The rearrangement uses TRBV7-9 and TRBJ1-6; no reliable D call. The germline CDR1 and CDR2 sequences are SEHNR and FQNEAQ (reference sequence). V was trimmed by 1 base and J by 6 bases, leaving 7 bases between them. The length of the CDR3 is 14 residues.

The chain uses TRBV7-2 and TRBJ1-1; the D gene is possibly TRBD1 (6 bases). The CDR3 is made up of 16 amino acids. V was clipped by 0 bases and J by 5 bases, with 16 bases between them. CDR1 and CDR2 from the germline V gene are SGHTA and FQGNSA. In DNA form, the CDR3 reads TGTGCCAGCAGCTTAGCGTCAACAGGGCTGGGGACTGAAGCTTTCTTT. This encodes CASSLASTGLGTEAFF. The full variable domain, its missing parts supplied by reference TRBV7-2 and TRBJ1-1, is GAGVSQSPSNKVTEKGKDVELRCDPISGHTALYWYRQSLGQGLEFLIYFQGNSAPDKSGLPSDRFSAERTGGSVSTLTIQRTQQEDSAVYLCASSLASTGLGTEAFFGQGTRLTVV.

The V call is TRBV30, the J call TRBJ1-5; D is possibly TRBD1 (6 bases). Germline CDR1 and CDR2: GTSNPN and SVGIG (reference sequence). The length of the CDR3 is 13 residues. V lost 3 bases and J 6 bases, leaving 12 bases between the germline ends. The CDR3 DNA reads TGTGCCTGGAGCAGCGGGGGCGGTCAGCCCCAGCATTTT. It yields the protein CAWSSGGGQPQHF.

The chain joins TRBV7-2 to TRBJ1-6, with TRBD1 matching over 9 bases. This CDR3 contains 18 residues. Germline CDR1 and CDR2: SGHTA and FQGNSA. Trimming cost V 6 bases and J 0 bases; bases outside gene matches: 9. The CDR3 is CASSPKGQGGSYNSPLHF. In nucleotides, the CDR3 is TGTGCCAGCAGTCCTAAGGGACAGGGTGGCTCCTATAATTCACCCCTCCACTTT. Based on the CDR3 plus reference TRBV7-2 and TRBJ1-6, the full variable domain is GAGVSQSPSNKVTEKGKDVELRCDPISGHTALYWYRQSLGQGLEFLIYFQGNSAPDKSGLPSDRFSAERTGGSVSTLTIQRTQQEDSAVYLCASSPKGQGGSYNSPLHFGNGTRLTVT.